This passage covers 31 T cell receptor beta chains from one sample sequenced in a study of T cell responses to AZD1222 COVID-19 vaccine. The data were produced by immunoSEQ multiplex PCR, yet TCRdb's version contains in-frame clones alone and is incomplete. The table records approximately 67,000 clones, roughly 89% of them present only once. The sample consisted of peripheral blood, taken on day 0 of AZD1222 vaccination. These receptors originate from an adult in good health.

The chain joins TRBV11-1 to TRBJ2-5, with 14 bases identical to TRBD2. Trimming removed 8 bases from V and 2 bases from J; junction bases left unmatched: 7. Germline values: CDR1 SGHAT, CDR2 FQDESV (reference sequence). The CDR3 sequence is 16 residues long. DNA of the CDR3: TGTGCCAGCCGAAGGACTAGCGGGGGGTTACAAGAGACCCAGTACTTC. Translated, it gives CASRRTSGGLQETQYF. Filled out from reference TRBV11-1 and TRBJ2-5, the complete variable domain reads EAEVAQSPRYKITEKSQAVAFWCDPISGHATLYWYRQILGQGPELLVQFQDESVVDDSQLPKDRFSAERLKGVDSTLKIQPAELGDSAMYLCASRRTSGGLQETQYFGPGTRLLVL.

This clone came up a few times. The CDR3 nucleotides are TGTGCCATCAGGGTTACAGGGGTTAGAGACGAGCAGTACTTC. Protein sequence: CAIRVTGVRDEQYF. V and J are TRBV10-3 and TRBJ2-7, with 7 bases fitting TRBD1. Trimming took 6 bases from V and 5 from J; bases not matched to a gene: 10. Germline lookup yields CDR1 ENHRY and CDR2 SYGVKD. CDR3 size: 14 residues.

The V gene is TRBV5-8, the J gene TRBJ1-1; no clear D. V gave up 0 bases and J gave up 3 bases, with 12 bases separating them. From germline, CDR1 is SGHTS and CDR2 YDEGEE. The CDR3 spans 15 residues. CDR3 DNA: TGTGCCAGCAGCTTGGTCTGGGGAAAGGACACTGAAGCTTTCTTT. Translated, it gives CASSLVWGKDTEAFF.

V is TRBV28 and J is TRBJ1-4; TRBD1 might be the D (6 bases). Germline CDR1 reads MDHEN; CDR2 reads SYDVKM. V was clipped by 5 bases and J by 7 bases, with 17 bases between them. This CDR3 has 15 amino acids. CDR3 protein: CASSPGGRGGEKLFF. The CDR3 DNA reads TGTGCCAGCAGTCCCGGGGGCAGGGGTGGTGAAAAACTGTTTTTT.

The rearrangement uses TRBV9 and TRBJ2-2; D could derive from TRBD1 or TRBD2 (5 bases each). Germline loops: CDR1 SGDLS, CDR2 YYNGEE. The CDR3 consists of 16 residues. Between the trimmed V and J ends, which lost 2 bases and 2 bases, there was a span of 13 bases. CDR3 sequence: CASSVGDGTNTGELFF. In nucleotides, the CDR3 is TGTGCCAGCAGCGTCGGGGACGGTACAAACACCGGGGAGCTGTTTTTT.

The chain links TRBV28 to TRBJ2-7; D not certain. This CDR3 is built from 14 residues. The V and J ends lost 6 bases and 2 bases respectively, with 14 bases between them. Germline V gives CDR1 MDHEN, CDR2 SYDVKM. The CDR3 nucleotides read TGTGCCAGCAGACCTCCCGACGGGCCCTACGAGCAGTACTTC. The encoded protein is CASRPPDGPYEQYF.

The count of this clone is one. The chain uses TRBV18 and TRBJ1-5; possible D gene TRBD1, 6 bases. Trimming took off 4 bases at V and 4 bases at J, with 17 bases between the two ends. The V gene's germline CDR1 is KGHSH and CDR2 LQKENI. The CDR3 loop spans 16 amino acids. In nucleotides, the CDR3 is TGTGCCAGCTCACGAAGACACGCAGGGGAAAATCAGCCCCAGCATTTT. Its translation: CASSRRHAGENQPQHF.

The chain carries TRBV28 and TRBJ1-1, with TRBD1 as a possible D gene (5 bases). The germline V and J ends were trimmed by 7 bases and 5 bases, with 23 bases remaining between them. CDR3 size: 16 residues. The germline V gene encodes CDR1 MDHEN and CDR2 SYDVKM. The CDR3 bases are TGTGCCAGCACCCCATTCGGGGGGACTTTCGGAACTGAAGCTTTCTTT. Translation: CASTPFGGTFGTEAFF.

The chain couples TRBV30 to TRBJ1-2; D not certain. CDR1 is GTSNPN, CDR2 SVGIG, per germline (reference sequence). V was trimmed by 7 bases and J by 2 bases, leaving 14 bases between them. The CDR3 is made up of 13 amino acids. The CDR3 sequence: CASRGTGNYGYTF. CDR3 nucleotide sequence: TGTGCCTCCCGTGGTACGGGGAACTATGGCTACACCTTC.

The rearrangement links TRBV2 to TRBJ1-2; no definite D call. V was clipped by 4 bases and J by 0 bases, with 9 bases between them. This CDR3 region has 14 residues. Germline loops: CDR1 SNHLY, CDR2 FYNNEI. CDR3 amino acids: CASSAVDTNYGYTF. DNA for the CDR3: TGTGCCAGCAGTGCCGTCGACACTAACTATGGCTACACCTTC.

This chain joins TRBV11-2 and TRBJ1-5; D might be TRBD1 (5 bases). The CDR3 consists of 15 residues. The V end was cut by 3 bases, the J end by 6 bases, with 15 bases between. CDR1 SGHAT and CDR2 FQNNGV come from the germline V gene. CDR3 DNA sequence: TGTGCCAGCAGCTTTTCGGGCAGGGAGGGTCAGCCCCAGCATTTT. Amino acids: CASSFSGREGQPQHF.

The chain is built from TRBV28 and TRBJ1-2, with D unresolved. V was pared by 6 bases and J by 3 bases, with 11 bases between. Germline V gene data show CDR1 as MDHEN and CDR2 as SYDVKM. The CDR3 consists of 13 residues. The CDR3 is CASRTARDYGYTF. For the CDR3, the DNA is TGTGCCAGCAGAACCGCGAGAGACTATGGCTACACCTTC.

V is TRBV5-1 and J is TRBJ1-2, with TRBD1 matching over 10 bases. The germline gives CDR1 SGHRS, CDR2 YFSETQ. This CDR3 is 15 amino acids long. Trimming removed 0 bases from V and 1 base from J; junction bases left unmatched: 0. Here the CDR3 reads CASSLGTGGNYGYTF. CDR3 DNA: TGCGCCAGCAGCTTGGGGACAGGGGGTAACTATGGCTACACCTTC.

This clone appeared a single time. The rearrangement uses TRBV19 and TRBJ1-5, with D tentatively TRBD1 (5 bases). CDR1 and CDR2 from the germline V gene are LNHDA and SQIVND (reference sequence). This CDR3 comprises 15 residues. V lost 5 bases, J lost 2 bases, and 13 bases lay in between. The CDR3 loop reads CASSPRTYGNQPQHF. The CDR3 DNA reads as TGTGCCAGTAGTCCGCGGACATACGGCAATCAGCCCCAGCATTTT.

The V and J genes are TRBV5-1 and TRBJ2-5, with TRBD2 matching 11 bases. Trimming took 0 bases from V and 5 from J; bases not matched to a gene: 3. CDR1 is SGHRS and CDR2 is YFSETQ in the germline V gene. This CDR3 spans 15 amino acids. The CDR3 nucleotides are TGCGCCAGCAGCTTGGCACTAGCGGGAGCCGAGACCCAGTACTTC. Its translation: CASSLALAGAETQYF.

The chain employs TRBV5-1 and TRBJ2-1; 14 bases are a match to TRBD2. The V and J ends lost 2 bases and 0 bases, in that order; junction bases with no gene match: 10. Germline V gene lookup returns CDR1 SGHRS and CDR2 YFSETQ. CDR3 size: 20 residues. Here the CDR3 reads CASSLGTSGGHETSYNEQFF. CDR3 DNA sequence: TGCGCCAGCAGCTTAGGGACTAGCGGGGGTCATGAGACCTCCTACAATGAGCAGTTCTTC.

The chain is built from TRBV4-2 and TRBJ1-3, with unresolved D. V was pared by 0 bases and J by 0 bases, with 3 bases between. Germline assignment: CDR1 LGHNA and CDR2 YNFKEQ. The CDR3 consists of 14 residues. The CDR3 here is CASSQDFSGNTIYF. The CDR3 coding sequence is TGTGCCAGCAGCCAAGATTTCTCTGGAAACACCATATATTTT.

V is TRBV19 and J is TRBJ2-5, with D possibly TRBD1 on 6 matching bases. Per germline, CDR1 LNHDA and CDR2 SQIVND (reference sequence). CDR3 length equals 15 residues. Trimming removed 4 bases at V and 2 bases at J, with 14 bases between. CDR3 protein: CASSTRQVGQETQYF. DNA of the CDR3: TGTGCCAGTAGTACCCGACAGGTGGGGCAAGAGACCCAGTACTTC.

This chain uses TRBV10-3 with TRBJ1-5, with 8 bases matching TRBD1. The V segment lost 0 bases and the J segment 3 bases; nucleotides outside the gene matches: 4. From germline, CDR1 is ENHRY and CDR2 SYGVKD. The CDR3 extends over 16 amino acids. CDR3 residues: CAISESNRGNNQPQHF. The CDR3 coding sequence is TGTGCCATCAGTGAGTCTAACAGGGGGAACAATCAGCCCCAGCATTTT.

Details on this clone: Other nucleotide sequences from this sample produce the same CDR3. The V gene is TRBV6-6, the J gene TRBJ1-5; D not certain. The V gene lost 4 bases and the J gene lost 0 bases, with 4 bases spanning the gap. Per germline, CDR1 MNHNY and CDR2 SVGAGI (reference sequence). This CDR3 region has 13 residues. The CDR3 loop reads CASSFNSNQPQHF. The CDR3, as DNA: TGTGCCAGCAGTTTCAATAGCAATCAGCCCCAGCATTTT.

The V call is TRBV3-1 (or the pseudogene TRBV3-2), the J call TRBJ2-7; TRBD1 aligns across 7 bases. Germline CDR1 and CDR2: LGHDT and YNNKEL (reference sequence). The junction had 11 bases not matched to a gene; V was cut back by 5 bases and J by 7 bases. There are 14 residues in the CDR3. This CDR3 reads CASSFRDRGGEQYF. The DNA of the CDR3 is TGTGCCAGCAGCTTCCGGGACAGAGGTGGGGAGCAGTACTTC.

The chain combines TRBV19 with TRBJ2-1; 9 positions agree with TRBD1. Germline values: CDR1 LNHDA, CDR2 SQIVND (reference sequence). The CDR3 length is 18 residues. Trimming at V came to 3 bases and at J to 0 bases, leaving 9 bases not matched to a gene. This CDR3 reads CASSIQYRGPGSYNEQFF. CDR3 in DNA: TGTGCCAGTAGTATCCAATACAGGGGGCCGGGCTCCTACAATGAGCAGTTCTTC.

The chain uses TRBV30 and TRBJ2-5, with D possibly being TRBD2 (6 bases). V lost 1 base, J lost 3 bases, and 6 bases lay in between. The CDR3 totals 12 residues. The germline V gene has CDR1 GTSNPN and CDR2 SVGIG (reference sequence). The DNA of the CDR3 is TGTGCCTGGAGTGGGGAGGAAGAGACCCAGTACTTC. Protein sequence: CAWSGEEETQYF.

V usage is TRBV28 and J usage is TRBJ2-4, with D unclear. Germline lookup yields CDR1 MDHEN and CDR2 SYDVKM. Trimming cost V 3 bases and J 9 bases, with 12 bases left between them. The CDR3 has 13 amino acids. CDR3 sequence (DNA): TGTGCCAGCAGTTTGGAAAGTCTGGGCATTCAGTACTTC. Translated, it gives CASSLESLGIQYF.

The count of this clone is one. The gene calls are TRBV28 and TRBJ2-2, with D unclear. From germline, CDR1 is MDHEN and CDR2 SYDVKM. The CDR3 has 12 residues. The V and J ends lost 7 bases and 2 bases respectively, with 5 bases between them. In DNA form, the CDR3 reads TGTGCCAGCAAGGTTAACACCGGGGAGCTGTTTTTT. Its protein is CASKVNTGELFF.

The rearrangement uses TRBV11-2 and TRBJ1-4; D call uncertain. Trimming stripped 1 base from V and 7 bases from J, with 4 bases between. CDR1 is SGHAT and CDR2 is FQNNGV in the germline V gene. This CDR3 is built from 12 residues. CDR3 coding DNA: TGTGCCAGCAGCTTAGGGACTGAAAAACTGTTTTTT. Protein sequence: CASSLGTEKLFF.

The chain employs TRBV27 and TRBJ1-5, with TRBD1 matching 9 bases. V was pared by 6 bases and J by 4 bases, with 1 base of the junction left unmatched. The CDR3 runs 13 residues. Germline V gene data show CDR1 as MNHEY and CDR2 as SMNVEV (reference sequence). In DNA form, the CDR3 reads TGTGCCAGCAGCGGGACAGGGAATCAGCCCCAGCATTTT. It specifies CASSGTGNQPQHF.

V usage is TRBV4-3 and J usage is TRBJ1-2; 11 bases line up with TRBD1. With 4 bases clipped from V and 3 bases from J, the junction kept 7 bases outside the gene matches. Germline V gene data show CDR1 as LGHNA and CDR2 as YSLEER. The CDR3 spans 16 residues. DNA of the CDR3: TGCGCCAGCAGCCCGGACAGGGGGCGCGGGGACTATGGCTACACCTTC. As protein: CASSPDRGRGDYGYTF.

The rearrangement links TRBV30 to TRBJ2-1; D gene uncertain. V shed 2 bases and J shed 6 bases, with 2 bases lying between them. Germline loops: CDR1 GTSNPN, CDR2 SVGIG (reference sequence). The CDR3 sequence is 10 residues long. The CDR3 here is CAWSFNEQFF. In DNA, the CDR3 is TGTGCCTGGAGTTTCAATGAGCAGTTCTTC.

The chain recombines TRBV30 with TRBJ1-3; D is ambiguous. V was pared by 4 bases and J by 0 bases, with 10 bases between. This CDR3 is built from 14 residues. Germline V gene sequence: CDR1 GTSNPN, CDR2 SVGIG (reference sequence). CDR3: CAWNPGISGNTIYF. CDR3 nucleotides: TGTGCCTGGAATCCCGGGATCTCTGGAAACACCATATATTTT.

The chain employs TRBV19 and TRBJ1-1, with a possible D match to TRBD1 (5 bases). V gave up 6 bases and J gave up 2 bases, with 13 bases separating them. Germline CDR1 LNHDA, CDR2 SQIVND (reference sequence). The CDR3 runs to 14 residues. The CDR3 DNA sequence: TGTGCCAGTAGAGGGGTGGAGGCTAACACTGAAGCTTTCTTT. Its translation: CASRGVEANTEAFF.